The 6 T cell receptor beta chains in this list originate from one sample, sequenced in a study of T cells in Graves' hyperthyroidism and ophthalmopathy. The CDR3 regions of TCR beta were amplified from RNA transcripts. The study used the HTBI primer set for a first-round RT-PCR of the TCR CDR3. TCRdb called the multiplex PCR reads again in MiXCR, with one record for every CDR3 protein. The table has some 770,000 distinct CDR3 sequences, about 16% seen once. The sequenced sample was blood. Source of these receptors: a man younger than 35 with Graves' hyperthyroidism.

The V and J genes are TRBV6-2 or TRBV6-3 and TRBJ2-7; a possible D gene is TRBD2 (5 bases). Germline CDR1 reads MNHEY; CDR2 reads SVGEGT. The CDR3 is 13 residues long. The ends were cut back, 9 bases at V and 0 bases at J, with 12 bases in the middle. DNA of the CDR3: TGTGCCAGGAGGCCGGACTTCTCCTACGAGCAGTACTTC. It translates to CARRPDFSYEQYF.

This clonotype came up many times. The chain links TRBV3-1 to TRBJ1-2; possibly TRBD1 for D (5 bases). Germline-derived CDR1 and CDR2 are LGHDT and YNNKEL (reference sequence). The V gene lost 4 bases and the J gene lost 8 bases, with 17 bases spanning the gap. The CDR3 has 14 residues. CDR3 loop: CASSPGFPPYGYTF. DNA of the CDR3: TGTGCCAGCAGCCCAGGGTTCCCCCCTTACGGCTACACCTTC.

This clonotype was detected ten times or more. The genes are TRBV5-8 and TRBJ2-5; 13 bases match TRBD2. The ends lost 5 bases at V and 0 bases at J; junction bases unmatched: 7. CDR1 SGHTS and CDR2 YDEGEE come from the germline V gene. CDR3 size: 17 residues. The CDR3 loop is CASSSRLAGGYQETQYF. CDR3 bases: TGTGCCAGCAGTTCACGACTAGCGGGAGGATACCAAGAGACCCAGTACTTC.

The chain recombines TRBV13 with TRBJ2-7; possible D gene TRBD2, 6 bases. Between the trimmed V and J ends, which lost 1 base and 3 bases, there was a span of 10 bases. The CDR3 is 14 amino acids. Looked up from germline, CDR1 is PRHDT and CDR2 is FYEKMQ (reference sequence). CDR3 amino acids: CASSLDGSHYEQYF. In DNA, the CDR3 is TGTGCCAGCAGCTTAGACGGGAGTCACTACGAGCAGTACTTC.

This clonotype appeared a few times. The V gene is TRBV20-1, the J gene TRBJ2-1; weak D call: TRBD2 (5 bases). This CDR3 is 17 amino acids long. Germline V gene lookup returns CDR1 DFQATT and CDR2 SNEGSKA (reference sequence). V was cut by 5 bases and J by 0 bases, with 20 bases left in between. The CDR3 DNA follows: TGCAGTGCTGGCCCGCTAGCCCCCGTGGGCTCCTACAATGAGCAGTTCTTC. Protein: CSAGPLAPVGSYNEQFF.

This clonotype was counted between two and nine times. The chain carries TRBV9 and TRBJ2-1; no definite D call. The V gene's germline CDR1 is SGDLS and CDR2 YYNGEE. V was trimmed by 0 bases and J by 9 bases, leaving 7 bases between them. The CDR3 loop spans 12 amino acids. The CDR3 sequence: CASSVVDGEQFF. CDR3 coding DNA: TGTGCCAGCAGCGTAGTAGACGGTGAGCAGTTCTTC. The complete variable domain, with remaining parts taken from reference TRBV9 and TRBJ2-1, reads DSGVTQTPKHLITATGQRVTLRCSPRSGDLSVYWYQQSLDQGLQFLIQYYNGEERAKGNILERFSAQQFPDLHSELNLSSLELGDSALYFCASSVVDGEQFFGPGTRLTVL.